These 22 T cell receptor beta chains came from one sample sequenced in a study of lymphopenia after photon versus proton radiotherapy. Clones were sequenced by immunoSEQ multiplex PCR, and TCRdb holds only the in-frame ones, with some missing. The sample lists roughly 65,000 clones; under 95% were seen once. Specimen: peripheral blood, collected from a patient treated with photon-based radiotherapy. Receptors were obtained from a woman in her 70s with pancreatic cancer.

V is TRBV30 and J is TRBJ2-1, with D possibly being TRBD1 (5 bases). The CDR3 is made up of 15 amino acids. Trimming took off 2 bases at V and 5 bases at J, with 16 bases between the two ends. Germline CDR1 and CDR2: GTSNPN and SVGIG (reference sequence). CDR3 nucleotide sequence: TGTGCCTGGAGTCGGCTGGGGCAGGCAAACAATGAGCAGTTCTTC. Amino acid sequence: CAWSRLGQANNEQFF.

This chain connects TRBV29-1 to TRBJ2-7; D may correspond to TRBD1 or TRBD2 (5 bases each). The CDR3 runs to 13 residues. Germline CDR1 reads SQVTM; CDR2 reads ANQGSEA. CDR3 coding DNA: TGCAGTGTTACCGGGACGGGATCCTACGAGCAGTACTTC. It is translated as CSVTGTGSYEQYF.

The chain is built from TRBV19 and TRBJ2-7; D might be TRBD1 (6 bases). Trimming took 2 bases from V and 0 from J, leaving 11 bases between them. The CDR3 spans 15 residues. Per germline, CDR1 LNHDA and CDR2 SQIVND (reference sequence). In nucleotides, the CDR3 is TGTGCCAGTAGTATAACCGGACAGTTCTCCTACGAGCAGTACTTC. Translation gives CASSITGQFSYEQYF.

This clone appeared a single time. The chain combines TRBV7-9 with TRBJ1-4; no clear D. Germline CDR1 SEHNR, CDR2 FQNEAQ (reference sequence). Trimming shortened V by 1 base and J by 2 bases, and 8 bases separated the two germline ends. This CDR3 contains 15 residues. In DNA form, the CDR3 reads TGTGCCAGCAGCTTAGAATCGGGGACTAATGAAAAACTGTTTTTT. This encodes CASSLESGTNEKLFF.

The chain combines TRBV29-1 with TRBJ2-5, with D perhaps TRBD1 (6 bases). Trimming removed 4 bases at V and 4 bases at J, with 16 bases between. The CDR3 contains 14 residues. CDR1 is SQVTM, CDR2 ANQGSEA, per germline. The CDR3 is CSVVSGAIGETQYF. The CDR3 DNA is TGCAGCGTTGTGTCAGGGGCCATCGGAGAGACCCAGTACTTC. The entire variable domain, with the rest obtained from reference TRBV29-1 and TRBJ2-5, is as follows: SAVISQKPSRDICQRGTSLTIQCQVDSQVTMMFWYRQQPGQSLTLIATANQGSEATYESGFVIDKFPISRPNLTFSTLTVSNMSPEDSSIYLCSVVSGAIGETQYFGPGTRLLVL.

This chain uses TRBV18 with TRBJ2-5; D gene unclear. Trimming shortened V by 6 bases and J by 5 bases, and 13 bases separated the two germline ends. Germline CDR1 reads KGHSH; CDR2 reads LQKENI. The CDR3 has 13 amino acids. The CDR3 is CASSWGAEETQYF. Here the CDR3 DNA reads TGTGCCAGCTCCTGGGGTGCCGAGGAGACCCAGTACTTC.

This clone turned up a few times. This chain joins TRBV28 and TRBJ2-5; 7 bases line up with TRBD1. The CDR3 runs to 14 residues. Germline CDR1 is MDHEN and CDR2 is SYDVKM. V was pared by 5 bases and J by 5 bases, with 8 bases of the junction left unmatched. CDR3 sequence reads: CASSGSTGLETQYF. In DNA, the CDR3 is TGTGCCAGCAGTGGATCGACAGGGCTTGAGACCCAGTACTTC. The whole variable domain, filled in from reference TRBV28 and TRBJ2-5, reads DVKVTQSSRYLVKRTGEKVFLECVQDMDHENMFWYRQDPGLGLRLIYFSYDVKMKEKGDIPEGYSVSREKKERFSLILESASTNQTSMYLCASSGSTGLETQYFGPGTRLLVL.

The J gene is TRBJ2-1, the V gene TRBV25-1; tentative D call: TRBD1 (6 bases). This CDR3 has 14 amino acids. Looked up from germline, CDR1 is MGHDK and CDR2 is SYGVNS. Trimming stripped 0 bases from V and 7 bases from J, with 10 bases between. The DNA of the CDR3 is TGTGCCAGCAGTGAATACGCAGGGGTTAATGAGCAGTTCTTC. This encodes CASSEYAGVNEQFF. Full variable domain (outside the CDR3, taken from reference TRBV25-1 and TRBJ2-1): EADIYQTPRYLVIGTGKKITLECSQTMGHDKMYWYQQDPGMELHLIHYSYGVNSTEKGDLSSESTVSRIRTEHFPLTLESARPSHTSQYLCASSEYAGVNEQFFGPGTRLTVL.

The rearrangement joins TRBV18 to TRBJ1-4; 8 bases are shared with TRBD1. The CDR3 loop spans 15 amino acids. With 3 bases clipped from V and 5 bases from J, the junction kept 5 bases outside the gene matches. The germline V gene encodes CDR1 KGHSH and CDR2 LQKENI. The DNA of the CDR3 is TGTGCCAGCTCACCCCAGGGGGCTGTCAATGAAAAACTGTTTTTT. It codes for CASSPQGAVNEKLFF.

The rearrangement links TRBV29-1 to TRBJ1-2, with D possibly being TRBD1 (6 bases). The CDR3 sequence is 12 residues long. Per the germline V gene, CDR1 is SQVTM and CDR2 is ANQGSEA. The CDR3 loop reads CGTRTANYGYTF. CDR3 nucleotides: TGCGGCACCAGGACAGCAAACTATGGCTACACCTTC. Full variable domain (outside the CDR3, taken from reference TRBV29-1 and TRBJ1-2): SAVISQKPSRDICQRGTSLTIQCQVDSQVTMMFWYRQQPGQSLTLIATANQGSEATYESGFVIDKFPISRPNLTFSTLTVSNMSPEDSSIYLCGTRTANYGYTFGSGTRLTVV.

The chain carries TRBV5-5 and TRBJ2-5; D is undetermined. V lost 6 bases and J 5 bases, leaving 14 bases between the germline ends. Germline V gene sequence: CDR1 SGHKS, CDR2 YYEKEE (reference sequence). CDR3 size: 13 residues. Written as DNA, the CDR3 is TGTGCCAGCACCCTGGTGGGTCTCGAGACCCAGTACTTC. Its protein is CASTLVGLETQYF. The full variable domain, in which reference TRBV5-5 and TRBJ2-5 provide the parts outside the CDR3, is DAGVTQSPTHLIKTRGQQVTLRCSPISGHKSVSWYQQVLGQGPQFIFQYYEKEERGRGNFPDRFSARQFPNYSSELNVNALLLGDSALYLCASTLVGLETQYFGPGTRLLVL.

This rearrangement joins TRBV6-1 to TRBJ2-7, with D perhaps given as TRBD1 or TRBD2 (5 bases each). CDR3 length equals 15 residues. V lost 0 bases to trimming and J lost 1 base, with 10 bases between them. CDR1 is MNHNS, CDR2 SASEGT, per germline. The CDR3 protein is CASSEAGDPSYEQYF. The CDR3, as DNA: TGTGCCAGCAGTGAAGCGGGGGATCCTTCCTACGAGCAGTACTTC.

The V gene is TRBV27, the J gene TRBJ1-6, with 8 positions matching TRBD1. V lost 4 bases and J lost 7; bases outside the gene matches: 3. The CDR3 extends over 14 amino acids. The germline CDR1 and CDR2 sequences are MNHEY and SMNVEV (reference sequence). The CDR3 nucleotides read TGTGCCAGCAGTTCGGACAGGGAGAATTCACCCCTCCACTTT. Its translation: CASSSDRENSPLHF.

The CDR3 loop is CASSIPSAGPQPQHF. The CDR3, as DNA: TGTGCCAGTAGTATCCCCTCGGCAGGGCCCCAGCCCCAGCATTTT. V and J are TRBV19 and TRBJ1-5; perhaps TRBD1 as D (5 bases). The length of the CDR3 is 15 residues. Germline-derived CDR1 and CDR2 are LNHDA and SQIVND (reference sequence). The ends were cut back, 3 bases at V and 7 bases at J, with 16 bases in the middle.

V and J are TRBV9 and TRBJ2-7; 8 bases agree with TRBD2. The junction had 7 bases not matched to a gene; V was cut back by 4 bases and J by 4 bases. This CDR3 has 14 residues. Germline CDR1 reads SGDLS; CDR2 reads YYNGEE. The CDR3 is CASSPQAGVYEQYF. CDR3 sequence (DNA): TGTGCCAGCAGCCCCCAAGCGGGAGTATACGAGCAGTACTTC.

CDR3 region: CASSFLKNTEAFF. The DNA for the CDR3 is TGTGCCAGCAGTTTTCTCAAGAACACTGAAGCTTTCTTT. The gene calls are TRBV27 and TRBJ1-1; D call uncertain. V lost 3 bases to trimming and J lost 1 base, with 6 bases between them. The CDR3 sequence is 13 residues long. Germline V gives CDR1 MNHEY, CDR2 SMNVEV (reference sequence).

This clone was picked up one time. The chain couples TRBV5-1 to TRBJ1-2; the D is unclear. Trimming took off 1 base at V and 5 bases at J, with 9 bases between the two ends. The CDR3 covers 13 residues. The V gene's germline CDR1 is SGHRS and CDR2 YFSETQ. The CDR3 loop is CASSLWTLYGYTF. CDR3 coding DNA: TGCGCCAGCAGCTTGTGGACCTTGTATGGCTACACCTTC.

This chain joins TRBV6-1 and TRBJ2-2; D may be TRBD1 (6 bases). The CDR3 totals 15 residues. CDR1 MNHNS and CDR2 SASEGT come from the germline V gene. V lost 5 bases and J 1 base, leaving 11 bases between the germline ends. The CDR3 spells CASSMPGQNTGELFF. The CDR3 DNA follows: TGTGCCAGCAGTATGCCGGGACAGAACACCGGGGAGCTGTTTTTT.

This clone was observed a handful of times. The chain is built from TRBV7-8 and TRBJ1-5; perhaps TRBD1 as D (5 bases). V shed 1 base and J shed 5 bases, with 6 bases lying between them. This CDR3 has 13 residues. Germline CDR1 SGHVS, CDR2 FQNEAQ. DNA for the CDR3: TGTGCCAGCAGCTTAGGACAGTATCAGCCCCAGCATTTT. It translates to CASSLGQYQPQHF. Full variable domain (missing parts from reference TRBV7-8 and TRBJ1-5): GAGVSQSPRYKVAKRGQDVALRCDPISGHVSLFWYQQALGQGPEFLTYFQNEAQLDKSGLPSDRFFAERPEGSVSTLKIQRTQQEDSAVYLCASSLGQYQPQHFGDGTRLSIL.

The chain uses TRBV18 and TRBJ1-1, with 8 bases lining up with TRBD1. V was pared by 3 bases and J by 6 bases, with 9 bases of the junction left unmatched. The CDR3 runs to 15 residues. Germline V lookup: CDR1 KGHSH, CDR2 LQKENI. CDR3 bases: TGTGCCAGCTCACCTGTGGCAGGGGGCTTACCTGAAGCTTTCTTT. This codes for CASSPVAGGLPEAFF.

The rearrangement links TRBV5-4 to TRBJ1-1; the match to TRBD1 covers 8 bases. Germline V gene sequence: CDR1 SGHNT, CDR2 YYREEE (reference sequence). This CDR3 is built from 15 residues. The junction had 3 bases not matched to a gene; V was cut back by 0 bases and J by 2 bases. The CDR3 DNA follows: TGTGCCAGCAGCTTGGGCGACAGGGGTAACACTGAAGCTTTCTTT. Protein: CASSLGDRGNTEAFF.

The chain recombines TRBV5-1 with TRBJ2-7, with D uncertain. Trimming stripped 5 bases from V and 2 bases from J, with 14 bases between. Germline-derived CDR1 and CDR2 are SGHRS and YFSETQ. This CDR3 comprises 14 residues. The CDR3 here is CASRDQPFTYEQYF. CDR3 sequence (DNA): TGCGCCAGCAGGGATCAACCTTTCACCTACGAGCAGTACTTC.